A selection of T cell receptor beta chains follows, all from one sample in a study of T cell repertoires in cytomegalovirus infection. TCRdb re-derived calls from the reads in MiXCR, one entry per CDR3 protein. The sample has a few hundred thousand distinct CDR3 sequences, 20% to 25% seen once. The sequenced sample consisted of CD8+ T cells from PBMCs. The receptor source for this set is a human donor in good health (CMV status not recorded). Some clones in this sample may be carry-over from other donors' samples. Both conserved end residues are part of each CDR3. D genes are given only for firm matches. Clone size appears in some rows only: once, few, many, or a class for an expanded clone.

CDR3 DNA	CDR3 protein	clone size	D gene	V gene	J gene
TGTGCCAGCAGCCCTGAGCGGGGGGGTTCCTACAATGAGCAGTTCTTC	CASSPERGGSYNEQFF	many	TRBD2	TRBV7-9	TRBJ2-1
TGCAGTGCTAGAGATTGGGAGGCGGGGGGCCACAATGAGCAGTTCTTC	CSARDWEAGGHNEQFF	many	TRBD2	TRBV20-1	TRBJ2-1
TGTGCCAGCAGCCACCTTGAGTCGCCCCTCCACTTT	CASSHLESPLHF	few	NA	TRBV14	TRBJ1-6
TGTGCCAGCAGTGTATCGGTCGGTAGCAATCAGCCCCAGCATTTT	CASSVSVGSNQPQHF	NA	NA	TRBV6-1	TRBJ1-5
TGTGCCAGCAACCCCGGGGGAGGGGTCACTGAAGCTTTCTTT	CASNPGGGVTEAFF	few	NA	TRBV11-2	TRBJ1-1
TGTGCCAGTAGTATACAGGCGAGCTACGAGCAGTACTTC	CASSIQASYEQYF	few	NA	TRBV19	TRBJ2-7
TGTGCCAGCAGTCCGAGGGTTGCTAGCACAGATACGCAGTATTTT	CASSPRVASTDTQYF	NA	NA	TRBV2	TRBJ2-3
TGTGCCAGCAGTCCAGCGGGGTGGTACAATGAGCAGTTCTTC	CASSPAGWYNEQFF	few	TRBD2	TRBV2	TRBJ2-1
TGTGCCAGCAGCCCACCGGGTGGCAATCAGCCCCAGCATTTT	CASSPPGGNQPQHF	many	NA	TRBV5-6	TRBJ1-5
TGTGCCAGCAGTTTAAAGAACAGAGCCTACGAGCAGTACTTC	CASSLKNRAYEQYF	NA	NA	TRBV12-3/TRBV12-4	TRBJ2-7